This record covers a single TCR beta chain. No antigen is known for it. The sample originates from a study of cytomegalovirus exposure and HLA in healthy donors. Study in general: The roughly 100 million unique TCR beta sequences, from about 170 million T cells, were found by an earlier analysis. Findings and caveats of the study: It has been reported that TCR beta sequences accurately predicted the HLA-A and HLA-B alleles of most subjects. The classifier, whose performance was assessed in both the original and validation cohorts, reportedly diagnosed cytomegalovirus status with high specificity and sensitivity.

The PCR contained 60 Vbeta and 13 Jbeta primers. This table comes from immunoSEQ multiplex PCR, and its TCRdb copy is limited to in-frame clones, with some not included. Of about 120,000 clones listed, roughly 65% were seen once; the top ten hold 9% to 10%. Specimen: PBMCs. The TCR was taken from a man aged 35-49 years in good health and CMV-seropositive.

CDR3 DNA: TGTGCCAGCAGGGGCAGCCTCCGGACCCAGCATTTT. Translation gives CASRGSLRTQHF. The chain combines TRBV2 with TRBJ1-5; the D is unclear. Per the germline V gene, CDR1 is SNHLY and CDR2 is FYNNEI. V dropped 6 bases and J dropped 11 bases, with 14 bases sitting between them. CDR3 length equals 12 residues.